These T cell receptor beta chains were read from a single sample in a study of blood T cell repertoires in COVID-19. TCRdb keeps only in-frame clones here, not all; method: immunoSEQ multiplex PCR. Of roughly 130,000 clones detected, just over 85% appear once; the ten largest clones hold almost 4.5%. The specimen sequenced was peripheral blood. These TCRs come from a man aged 35-49 years with acute or convalescent COVID-19. The CDR3 runs from the conserved cysteine through the conserved F or W. D genes are given only for firm matches. Clone size is given for some rows only: seen once, a few or many times, or a class if the clone is expanded.

cdr3_aa	cdr3_nt	d_call	v_call	j_call	clone_size
CATSRDRGSGGSEQYF	TGTGCCACCAGCAGAGATCGTGGTAGCGGGGGCTCCGAGCAGTACTTC	TRBD2	TRBV15	TRBJ2-7	NA
CASSQGRQDRQPQHF	TGCGCCAGCAGCCAAGGAAGACAGGATCGGCAGCCCCAGCATTTT	NA	TRBV4-1	TRBJ1-5	NA
CASSTGQSGNTIYF	TGTGCCAGCAGCACCGGACAGTCTGGAAACACCATATATTTT	NA	TRBV6-5	TRBJ1-3	NA
CASAVSGNTEAFF	TGTGCTAGCGCCGTTTCAGGGAACACTGAAGCTTTCTTT	NA	TRBV12-5	TRBJ1-1	NA
CASSPRGGTDTYEQYF	TGTGCCAGCTCACCACGGGGCGGGACAGATACCTACGAGCAGTACTTC	NA	TRBV18	TRBJ2-7	few
CASSYSSSGGTNTGELFF	TGTGCCAGCAGTTACTCGAGTAGCGGGGGGACGAACACCGGGGAGCTGTTTTTT	TRBD2	TRBV6-2/TRBV6-3	TRBJ2-2	NA
CASSSAGLASDEQFF	TGTGCCAGCAGCTCTGCTGGACTAGCGTCAGATGAGCAGTTCTTC	TRBD2	TRBV11-2	TRBJ2-1	once
CASSNTQGASSEAFF	TGCGCCAGCAGCAATACACAGGGGGCAAGCTCTGAAGCTTTCTTT	TRBD1	TRBV5-1	TRBJ1-1	NA
CASSLGAGPRGTGELFF	TGCGCCAGCAGCTTGGGGGCGGGTCCCAGAGGCACCGGGGAGCTGTTTTTT	NA	TRBV5-1	TRBJ2-2	NA
CASSVEGRGVIEAFF	TGTGCCAGCAGCGTAGAGGGCAGGGGGGTTATTGAAGCTTTCTTT	TRBD1	TRBV9	TRBJ1-1	NA
CASSVGLAASTDTQYF	TGTGCCAGCAGCGTAGGCCTAGCAGCTAGCACAGATACGCAGTATTTT	NA	TRBV9	TRBJ2-3	NA
CASSLVSTSGSANEQYF	TGTGCCAGCAGCTTAGTTTCGACTAGCGGGAGCGCGAACGAGCAGTACTTC	TRBD2	TRBV7-2	TRBJ2-7	few
CSVELDGGYEQYF	TGCAGCGTTGAACTGGACGGCGGGTACGAGCAGTACTTC	NA	TRBV29-1	TRBJ2-7	NA
CASSQSGATEQYF	TGTGCCAGCAGCCAAAGCGGAGCGACTGAGCAGTACTTC	NA	TRBV3-1/TRBV3-2	TRBJ2-7	NA
CASSYTGTNEKLFF	TGTGCCAGCAGCTATACCGGGACTAATGAAAAACTGTTTTTT	NA	TRBV3-1/TRBV3-2	TRBJ1-4	NA
CASSQDLIGTGGGYTF	TGCGCCAGCAGCCAAGATTTGATTGGGACAGGGGGCGGCTACACCTTC	TRBD1	TRBV4-1	TRBJ1-2	NA
CASSPPGLANTGELFF	TGCGCCAGCAGCCCGCCGGGACTGGCGAACACCGGGGAGCTGTTTTTT	NA	TRBV4-1	TRBJ2-2	NA
CASSPRGGGIAEAFF	TGTGCCAGTAGTCCCCGGGGAGGGGGTATCGCTGAAGCTTTCTTT	NA	TRBV19	TRBJ1-1	few
CASSYWNSPLHF	TGTGCCAGCAGCTACTGGAATTCACCCCTCCACTTT	NA	TRBV7-2	TRBJ1-6	NA
CASNGALKSEQFF	TGTGCCAGCAACGGAGCCCTTAAGAGTGAGCAGTTCTTC	NA	TRBV7-8	TRBJ2-1	NA
CAISLPAGTADYGYTF	TGTGCCATCAGCCTCCCGGCAGGGACAGCCGACTATGGCTACACCTTC	TRBD1	TRBV10-3	TRBJ1-2	NA
CASSVEVAGEFGELFF	TGTGCCAGCAGCGTAGAGGTAGCGGGAGAATTTGGGGAGCTGTTTTTT	TRBD2	TRBV9	TRBJ2-2	NA